This T cell receptor (beta chain) comes out of a study of blood T cell repertoires in COVID-19. The CDR3 is made up of 18 amino acids. V lost 5 bases, J lost 4 bases, and 17 bases stayed unmatched. Per germline, CDR1 SGHTA and CDR2 FQGTGA. Profiling relied on immunoSEQ multiplex PCR, and the TCRdb table lists in-frame clones only, not all of them. Among approximately 170,000 clones, approximately 93% were seen once, and the ten largest hold around 2%. This clone appeared a single time. The chain recombines TRBV7-3 with TRBJ2-3; 8 positions match TRBD1. The specimen was peripheral blood. This receptor was obtained from a woman aged 60-75 years with COVID-19, enrolled during active disease. CDR3 loop: CASSPNGPTGGGSDTQYF. The CDR3 DNA is TGTGCCAGCAGCCCAAATGGCCCTACAGGGGGTGGTTCAGATACGCAGTATTTT.